The sequence of this T cell receptor beta chain was determined in a study of CD8 T cells in Susac syndrome. RNA was extracted with the RNeasy kit, and a quantity of roughly 0.5 to 1 ug was reverse transcribed using random hexamers. The amplification used immunoSEQ multiplex PCR on TCR beta CDR3; it spanned 54 Vbeta and 13 Jbeta. Each CDR3 protein is one row after TCRdb ran MiXCR on the immunoSEQ multiplex PCR reads. Among about 200,000 distinct CDR3 sequences listed, 90% to 95% were seen once. Per the germline V gene, CDR1 is KGHDR and CDR2 is SFDVKD. V lost 5 bases, J lost 5 bases, and 4 bases stayed unmatched. The CDR3 consists of 14 residues. The authors negatively isolated CD8+ and CD4+ T cells and FACS-enriched TEMRA cells.

The chain links TRBV24-1 to TRBJ2-5, with 10 bases identical to TRBD2. The origin of this receptor is a human donor with multiple sclerosis. Sequencing used CD4+ T cells from PBMCs. CDR3 in amino acids: CATSGLAGGETQYF. The CDR3, as DNA: TGTGCCACCAGTGGACTAGCGGGCGGGGAGACCCAGTACTTC.